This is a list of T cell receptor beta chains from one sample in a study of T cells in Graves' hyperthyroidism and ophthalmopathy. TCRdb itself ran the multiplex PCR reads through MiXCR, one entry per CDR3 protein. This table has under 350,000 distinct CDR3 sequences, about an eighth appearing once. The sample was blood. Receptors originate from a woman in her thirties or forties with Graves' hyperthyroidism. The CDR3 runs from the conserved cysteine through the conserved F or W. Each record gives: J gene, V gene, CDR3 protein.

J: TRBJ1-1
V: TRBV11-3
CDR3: CAGILGTGFTEAFF

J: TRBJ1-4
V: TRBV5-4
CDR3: CASSLTGSNEKLFF

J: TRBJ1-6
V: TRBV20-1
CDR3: CSASLNNSPLHF

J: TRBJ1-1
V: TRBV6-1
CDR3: CASLFPSRGLAFF

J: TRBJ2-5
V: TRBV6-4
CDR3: CASSYLSGRGTQYF

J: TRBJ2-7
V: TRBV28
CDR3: CASTLRGFSYEQYF

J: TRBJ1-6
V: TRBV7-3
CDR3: CASSSLVGNSPLHF

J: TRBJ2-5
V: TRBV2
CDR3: CASSLASGYGETQYF

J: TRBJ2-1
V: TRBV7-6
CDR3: CASTIPEGEQFF

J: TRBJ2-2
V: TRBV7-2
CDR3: CASSRLAGSGELFF

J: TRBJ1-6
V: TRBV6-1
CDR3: CASSDSAGNNSPLHF

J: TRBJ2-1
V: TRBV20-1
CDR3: CSARDQPGGDEQFF

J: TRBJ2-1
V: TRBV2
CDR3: CASSESWGSYNEQFF

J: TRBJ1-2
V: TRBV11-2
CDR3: CASSFAGRNYGYTF

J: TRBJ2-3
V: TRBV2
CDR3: CASSRRAGGNLNTDTQYF

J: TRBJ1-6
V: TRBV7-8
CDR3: CASSLGRLGVKNSPLHF

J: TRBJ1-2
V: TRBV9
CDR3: CASSPREAFAGYTF

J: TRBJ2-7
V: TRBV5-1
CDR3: CASSFSGTSGMRLEQYF

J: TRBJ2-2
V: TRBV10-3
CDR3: CAISETRTGELFF

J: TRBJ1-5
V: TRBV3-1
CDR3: CASSRPGRVNQPQHF

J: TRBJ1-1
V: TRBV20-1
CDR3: CSARGDTEAFF

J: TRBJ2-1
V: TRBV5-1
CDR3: CASSYGTSGRAGGEQFF

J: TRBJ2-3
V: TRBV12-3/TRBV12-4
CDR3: CASRYSGDTQYF

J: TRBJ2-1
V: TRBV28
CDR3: CASRSLAQGPYNEQFF

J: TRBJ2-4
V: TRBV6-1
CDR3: CASSELNIQYF

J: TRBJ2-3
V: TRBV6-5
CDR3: CASIYSSDTQYF

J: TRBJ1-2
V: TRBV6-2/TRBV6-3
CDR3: CASSAGQASSYTF

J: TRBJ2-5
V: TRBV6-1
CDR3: CASWGGGGRRETQYF

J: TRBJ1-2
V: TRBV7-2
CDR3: CASSLEGLSSGYTF

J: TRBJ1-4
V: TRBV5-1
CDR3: CASSFGRTGGGGFYEKLFF

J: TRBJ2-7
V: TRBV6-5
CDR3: CASSYGAGGYEQYF

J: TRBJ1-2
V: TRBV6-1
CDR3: CASRQRDREQNYGYTF

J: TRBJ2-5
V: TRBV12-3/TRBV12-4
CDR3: CASSHLSETQYF

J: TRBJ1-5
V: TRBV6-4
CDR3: CASRARQGKTNQPQHF

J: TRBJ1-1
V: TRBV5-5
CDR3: CASSLWGATEAFF